This passage covers 13 T cell receptor beta chains from one sample sequenced in a study of type 1 regulatory T cells. Study results and limitations: Tr1 cells had a more restricted TCR repertoire than non-Tr1 cells.

These receptors have no known antigen. In TCRdb, the reads were re-called with MiXCR into one record per CDR3 protein. This table has approximately 77,000 distinct CDR3 sequences, less than 25% appearing once. Sequencing used cultured type 1 regulatory T (Tr1) cells, either the whole culture or a sorted fraction (not recorded which). Receptors originate from a human donor in good health.

The chain combines TRBV5-1 with TRBJ2-3; D is uncertain. The CDR3 has 15 residues. The V and J ends lost 0 bases and 0 bases respectively, with 8 bases between them. The germline CDR1 and CDR2 sequences are SGHRS and YFSETQ. The DNA of the CDR3 is TGCGCCAGCAGCTTGGCCCGCCCTAGCACAGATACGCAGTATTTT. Protein: CASSLARPSTDTQYF. The variable domain in full, with the rest retrieved from reference TRBV5-1 and TRBJ2-3, is KAGVTQTPRYLIKTRGQQVTLSCSPISGHRSVSWYQQTPGQGLQFLFEYFSETQRNKGNFPGRFSGRQFSNSRSEMNVSTLELGDSALYLCASSLARPSTDTQYFGPGTRLTVL.

The J gene is TRBJ2-1, the V gene TRBV25-1; D is uncertain. Deletions cut 6 bases from V and 9 bases from J, with 9 bases between. The CDR3 is 11 residues long. CDR1 and CDR2 (germline): MGHDK, SYGVNS. The CDR3 DNA sequence: TGTGCCAGCAGGGCAATGGGTGAGCAGTTCTTC. This codes for CASRAMGEQFF.

This clonotype was seen many times. The chain employs TRBV7-3 and TRBJ2-7; D not certain. CDR1 and CDR2 from the germline V gene are SGHTA and FQGTGA. The CDR3 extends over 15 amino acids. V lost 1 base and J 3 bases, leaving 13 bases between the germline ends. The CDR3 protein is CASSLIRRGSYEQYF. CDR3 sequence (DNA): TGTGCCAGCAGCTTAATCCGGCGTGGCAGCTACGAGCAGTACTTC.

This clonotype was found many times. The chain links TRBV6-5 to TRBJ2-7, with D maybe TRBD1 (5 bases). The length of the CDR3 is 14 residues. Trimming took 8 bases from V and 7 from J, leaving 21 bases between them. CDR1 and CDR2 (germline): MNHEY, SVGAGI. CDR3 coding DNA: TGTGCCAGCCAGGAAAGTCCCTTTCAGGGAGAGCAGTACTTC. As protein: CASQESPFQGEQYF.

This clonotype was seen more than once but under ten times. The chain recombines TRBV3-1 with TRBJ2-5, with D perhaps given as TRBD1 or TRBD2 (5 bases each). V lost 4 bases and J 5 bases, leaving 11 bases between the germline ends. Germline lookup yields CDR1 LGHDT and CDR2 YNNKEL (reference sequence). CDR3 length: 13 amino acids. DNA of the CDR3: TGTGCCAGCAGCCTGGGACCTTCGGAGACCCAGTACTTC. It yields the protein CASSLGPSETQYF.

This clonotype was recorded a few times. V and J are TRBV20-1 and TRBJ2-5, with D perhaps given as TRBD1 or TRBD2 (5 bases each). The V and J ends lost 6 bases and 9 bases respectively, with 32 bases between them. The CDR3 is 17 residues long. Germline CDR1 and CDR2: DFQATT and SNEGSKA (reference sequence). CDR3 region: CSALTSRDPLIRTAQYF. CDR3 DNA sequence: TGCAGTGCCCTTACGAGCCGGGACCCCCTGATTAGAACGGCCCAGTACTTC.

The table lists this clonotype with a few counts. This chain connects TRBV7-3 to TRBJ1-1, with 7 bases that match TRBD1. The CDR3 has 13 residues. Germline V lookup: CDR1 SGHTA, CDR2 FQGTGA. Trimming at V came to 7 bases and at J to 4 bases, leaving 6 bases not matched to a gene. The DNA for the CDR3 is TGTGCCAGCACCTCCAGACAGGGCACTGAAGCTTTCTTT. Its translation: CASTSRQGTEAFF.

This clonotype turned up a few times. The V call is TRBV5-1, the J call TRBJ2-6; the D call may be TRBD1 or TRBD2 (5 bases each). The CDR3 is 17 residues long. Between the trimmed V and J ends, which lost 0 bases and 0 bases, there was a span of 10 bases. CDR1 is SGHRS and CDR2 is YFSETQ in the germline V gene. The CDR3 coding sequence is TGCGCCAGCAGCTTGGTTCCTGGGGGCTCTGGGGCCAACGTCCTGACTTTC. Its protein is CASSLVPGGSGANVLTF.

This chain joins TRBV12-3 or TRBV12-4 and TRBJ2-7, with D possibly being TRBD2 (6 bases). This CDR3 is built from 14 residues. Trimming left V 3 bases short and J 6 bases short, with 15 bases between. CDR3 coding DNA: TGTGCCAGCAGTTTCCGACTAGTCTCTAGCGAGCAGTACTTC. This gives the protein CASSFRLVSSEQYF.

V and J are TRBV12-3 or TRBV12-4 and TRBJ1-4; TRBD1 matches at 8 bases. J was trimmed by 8 bases and V by 3 bases; bases with no gene match: 11. The length of the CDR3 is 16 residues. The CDR3 coding sequence is TGTGCCAGCAGTTTCGGGCCCCAGGGGGCTGACGAAAAACTGTTTTTT. Protein product: CASSFGPQGADEKLFF.

The sample holds a few counts of this clonotype. The rearrangement joins TRBV5-1 to TRBJ2-7, with D uncertain. The germline V gene encodes CDR1 SGHRS and CDR2 YFSETQ. The ends were cut back, 1 base at V and 2 bases at J, with 10 bases in the middle. This CDR3 comprises 14 residues. The CDR3 sequence is CASSLMENTYEQYF. As DNA, the CDR3 is TGCGCCAGCAGCTTGATGGAGAATACCTACGAGCAGTACTTC. The full variable domain, rest sourced from reference TRBV5-1 and TRBJ2-7, is KAGVTQTPRYLIKTRGQQVTLSCSPISGHRSVSWYQQTPGQGLQFLFEYFSETQRNKGNFPGRFSGRQFSNSRSEMNVSTLELGDSALYLCASSLMENTYEQYFGPGTRLTVT.

This clonotype has only a few counts. The chain joins TRBV27 to TRBJ2-7; no definite D call. The CDR3 loop spans 13 amino acids. Germline assignment: CDR1 MNHEY and CDR2 SMNVEV (reference sequence). Trimming shortened V by 6 bases and J by 10 bases, and 19 bases separated the two germline ends. Here the CDR3 reads CASSPVDRLGQYF. For the CDR3, the DNA is TGTGCCAGCAGCCCCGTAGACCGCTTAGGTCAGTACTTC.

This clonotype showed up just a few times. The chain links TRBV30 to TRBJ2-7; possibly TRBD1 or TRBD2 for D (5 bases each). From germline, CDR1 is GTSNPN and CDR2 SVGIG (reference sequence). V dropped 1 base and J dropped 2 bases, with 9 bases sitting between them. The CDR3 is made up of 13 amino acids. The CDR3 DNA is TGTGCCTGGAGTGGTTTGGGGGCCTACGAGCAGTACTTC. It encodes CAWSGLGAYEQYF.